Below, 7 T cell receptor beta chains from the same sample are listed, as sequenced in a study of T cell responses to AZD1222 COVID-19 vaccine. The assay was immunoSEQ multiplex PCR, and TCRdb's table has in-frame clones only and misses some. The sample carries 100,000 or so clones, 86% recorded once. Source: peripheral blood, taken 28 days after the second AZD1222 dose. The receptors originated from an adult who received the AZD1222 COVID-19 vaccine.

The rearrangement uses TRBV5-5 and TRBJ1-5; D is possibly TRBD1 (5 bases). Germline V gene data show CDR1 as SGHKS and CDR2 as YYEKEE (reference sequence). The CDR3 is made up of 14 amino acids. Trimming cost V 4 bases and J 4 bases, with 12 bases left between them. The CDR3 is CASSRDGKNQPQHF. For the CDR3, the DNA is TGTGCCAGCAGCCGGGACGGAAAAAATCAGCCCCAGCATTTT.

V gene TRBV28 combines with J gene TRBJ2-7; D uncertain. The CDR3 totals 14 residues. V gave up 6 bases and J gave up 6 bases, with 18 bases separating them. Germline V CDR1 and CDR2: MDHEN, SYDVKM. CDR3 nucleotides: TGTGCCAGCAGAGCCCAGCACCGGGCCTTCGAGCAGTACTTC. It translates to CASRAQHRAFEQYF.

J is TRBJ2-4 and V is TRBV3-1 (or the pseudogene TRBV3-2); TRBD1 might be the D (5 bases). There are 13 residues in the CDR3. Germline V gives CDR1 LGHDT, CDR2 YNNKEL (reference sequence). The ends were cut back, 0 bases at V and 11 bases at J, with 11 bases in the middle. The chain's CDR3 is CASSQDQGWFQYF. DNA for the CDR3: TGTGCCAGCAGCCAAGATCAGGGATGGTTTCAGTACTTC.

This chain uses TRBV30 with TRBJ1-3, with 7 positions matching TRBD1. This CDR3 has 16 residues. With V trimmed by 2 bases and J by 1 base, 8 bases remained unmatched. Germline CDR1 and CDR2: GTSNPN and SVGIG (reference sequence). DNA of the CDR3: TGTGCCTGGAGTATCGCGTCAGGGGGGTCTGGAAACACCATATATTTT. Its protein is CAWSIASGGSGNTIYF.

This CDR3 reads CASSQGPGREKLFF. The CDR3 bases are TGTGCCAGCAGCCAGGGACCGGGGCGGGAAAAACTGTTTTTT. The V and J genes are TRBV7-2 and TRBJ1-4, with a tentative D call TRBD1 (5 bases). In germline, CDR1 is SGHTA, CDR2 FQGNSA. The CDR3 totals 14 residues. V lost 5 bases to trimming and J lost 8 bases, with 15 bases between them.

This clone was counted a few times. This chain links TRBV6-5 with TRBJ2-6; D gene ambiguous. Trimming stripped 6 bases from V and 2 bases from J, with 5 bases between. The CDR3 has 13 residues. Germline loops: CDR1 MNHEY, CDR2 SVGAGI. CDR3 DNA: TGTGCCAGCAGAGTAGCTGGGGCCAACGTCCTGACTTTC. Translation gives CASRVAGANVLTF.

This clone was observed a single time. CDR3 coding DNA: TGTGCCAGCAGCTTAAAACAGGGGTATAACTATGGCTACACCTTC. Residues: CASSLKQGYNYGYTF. The chain has TRBV11-2 and TRBJ1-2, with TRBD1 matching over 7 bases. V shed 2 bases, J shed 1 base, and the junction held 4 bases outside the gene matches. CDR1 and CDR2 (germline): SGHAT, FQNNGV. CDR3 size: 15 residues.